Below are 25 T cell receptor beta chains sequenced from a single sample in a study of immune cell composition in non-small cell lung cancer. Normal lung sampling was at least 3 cm from the tumour, as distant as possible. The table came from immunoSEQ multiplex PCR; TCRdb's copy has only in-frame clones and leaves some out. This repertoire shows roughly 3,000 clones, about 66% found once; its top ten account for 9.5% to 12%. Specimen: non-adjacent lung tissue. These receptors originate from a human donor with non-small cell lung cancer.

The rearrangement uses TRBV15 and TRBJ1-1; a possible D gene is TRBD1 (6 bases). CDR3 length: 15 amino acids. V was cut by 6 bases and J by 3 bases, with 17 bases left in between. Germline values: CDR1 LNHNV, CDR2 YYDKDF (reference sequence). The CDR3 DNA follows: TGTGCCACCAGAAAGGGGGGGGTTTGGGACACTGAAGCTTTCTTT. The encoded protein is CATRKGGVWDTEAFF.

The chain links TRBV10-3 to TRBJ2-7; 8 bases line up with TRBD2. The CDR3 extends over 15 amino acids. V gave up 2 bases and J gave up 0 bases; unmatched junction bases: 3. Germline CDR1 and CDR2: ENHRY and SYGVKD. The CDR3 loop reads CAISEGAGGSYEQYF. The DNA for the CDR3 is TGTGCCATCAGTGAGGGGGCGGGGGGCTCCTACGAGCAGTACTTC.

This clone was picked up one time. The V gene is TRBV4-2, the J gene TRBJ2-5, with TRBD2 identical over 12 bases. This CDR3 comprises 18 residues. Per the germline V gene, CDR1 is LGHNA and CDR2 is YNFKEQ. Unmatched junction bases numbered 11, after V lost 1 base and J lost 5 bases. The CDR3 sequence: CASSQGLAGDPALETQYF. The CDR3 DNA reads as TGTGCCAGCAGCCAAGGACTAGCGGGGGATCCGGCACTCGAGACCCAGTACTTC.

The chain couples TRBV12-2 to TRBJ2-7; TRBD1 was called by the table and not checked on the DNA. TRBV12-2 is an annotated pseudogene. This CDR3 comprises 13 residues. CDR3 sequence reads: CASRSQLSYEQYF. CDR3 nucleotide sequence: TGTGCAAGTCGCTCACAGCTTTCCTACGAGCAGTACTTC.

This clone was recorded only once. The chain has TRBV9 and TRBJ2-3; TRBD2 matches 7 bases. The J segment lost 0 bases and the V segment lost 1 base, leaving 5 bases of the junction unmatched. The CDR3 sequence is 16 residues long. Germline CDR1 reads SGDLS; CDR2 reads YYNGEE. CDR3: CASSVSSGESTDTQYF. The CDR3 DNA reads as TGTGCCAGCAGCGTATCAAGCGGGGAGAGCACAGATACGCAGTATTTT.

The chain carries TRBV9 and TRBJ1-2, with D unclear. V gave up 5 bases and J gave up 3 bases, with 14 bases separating them. This CDR3 has 14 amino acids. Germline CDR1 SGDLS, CDR2 YYNGEE. The CDR3 loop is CASRGSFGHYGYTF. CDR3 DNA sequence: TGTGCCAGCAGGGGTAGTTTTGGGCACTATGGCTACACCTTC.

The chain combines TRBV4-1 with TRBJ1-3, with a tentative D call TRBD1 (6 bases). Per the germline V gene, CDR1 is MGHRA and CDR2 is YSYEKL. The CDR3 runs 16 residues. V lost 1 base and J lost 4, with 14 bases in between. CDR3 DNA: TGCGCCAGCAGCCAAGCTACCAGGGGCACGGGAAACACCATATATTTT. This translates into CASSQATRGTGNTIYF.

This clone occurred a few times. The CDR3: CASTLAVGERDTIYF. CDR3 DNA sequence: TGTGCCAGCACCCTAGCAGTTGGGGAGAGAGACACCATATATTTT. The gene calls are TRBV6-5 and TRBJ1-3; D is undetermined. Trimming cost V 7 bases and J 8 bases, with 21 bases left between them. This CDR3 spans 15 amino acids. The germline CDR1 and CDR2 sequences are MNHEY and SVGAGI.

The chain is built from TRBV2 and TRBJ2-1; a weak D match, TRBD2 (6 bases). The CDR3 covers 15 residues. Deletions cut 8 bases from V and 8 bases from J, with 22 bases between. Germline V gene lookup returns CDR1 SNHLY and CDR2 FYNNEI. The CDR3 is CASHPRARGVDEQFF. The DNA for the CDR3 is TGTGCCAGCCACCCTCGGGCGCGGGGTGTGGATGAGCAGTTCTTC.

The chain employs TRBV5-6 and TRBJ1-4; weak D call: TRBD1 (6 bases). CDR3 size: 14 residues. From germline, CDR1 is SGHDT and CDR2 YYEEEE. The germline V and J ends were trimmed by 4 bases and 8 bases, with 15 bases remaining between them. As DNA, the CDR3 is TGTGCCAGCAGCCTTGACAGCAGGGGAGAAAAACTGTTTTTT. Protein sequence: CASSLDSRGEKLFF. Variable domain in full (rest from reference TRBV5-6 and TRBJ1-4): DAGVTQSPTHLIKTRGQQVTLRCSPKSGHDTVSWYQQALGQGPQFIFQYYEEEERQRGNFPDRFSGHQFPNYSSELNVNALLLGDSALYLCASSLDSRGEKLFFGSGTQLSVL.

This clone appeared a few times. This sequence joins TRBV7-2 and TRBJ1-1; D gene unclear. CDR3 length: 15 residues. CDR1 and CDR2 from the germline V gene are SGHTA and FQGNSA. Trimming stripped 5 bases from V and 0 bases from J, with 13 bases between. Written as DNA, the CDR3 is TGTGCCAGCAGCCTCTACAGCTCAGTGAACACTGAAGCTTTCTTT. Its protein product is CASSLYSSVNTEAFF. Using reference TRBV7-2 and TRBJ1-1 for the parts outside the CDR3, the full variable domain is GAGVSQSPSNKVTEKGKDVELRCDPISGHTALYWYRQSLGQGLEFLIYFQGNSAPDKSGLPSDRFSAERTGGSVSTLTIQRTQQEDSAVYLCASSLYSSVNTEAFFGQGTRLTVV.

The J gene is TRBJ2-7, the V gene TRBV11-1; D gene unclear. In germline, CDR1 is SGHAT, CDR2 FQDESV (reference sequence). This CDR3 comprises 13 residues. The V gene lost 1 base and the J gene lost 3 bases, with 7 bases spanning the gap. The CDR3: CASSLGRVYEQYF. In nucleotides, the CDR3 is TGTGCCAGCAGCTTAGGTCGGGTCTACGAGCAGTACTTC.

The chain employs TRBV5-1 and TRBJ2-7; the D gene is possibly TRBD2 (6 bases). The length of the CDR3 is 13 residues. Germline V gives CDR1 SGHRS, CDR2 YFSETQ. Trimming removed 2 bases from V and 4 bases from J, with 10 bases in between. This CDR3 reads CASSFGDSYEQYF. CDR3 nucleotides: TGCGCCAGCAGCTTCGGGGACTCTTACGAGCAGTACTTC.

This sequence joins TRBV28 and TRBJ2-7; D gene unclear. V lost 4 bases and J lost 4, with 8 bases in between. This CDR3 has 12 amino acids. Germline lookup yields CDR1 MDHEN and CDR2 SYDVKM. The CDR3 protein is CASSSTWYEQYF. The CDR3, as DNA: TGTGCCAGCAGTTCAACATGGTACGAGCAGTACTTC. Complete variable domain (other parts from reference TRBV28 and TRBJ2-7): DVKVTQSSRYLVKRTGEKVFLECVQDMDHENMFWYRQDPGLGLRLIYFSYDVKMKEKGDIPEGYSVSREKKERFSLILESASTNQTSMYLCASSSTWYEQYFGPGTRLTVT.

The chain uses TRBV5-6 and TRBJ1-6; 7 bases line up with TRBD1. CDR3 length: 14 amino acids. The V segment lost 4 bases and the J segment 6 bases; nucleotides outside the gene matches: 4. Germline CDR1 and CDR2: SGHDT and YYEEEE. The CDR3 nucleotides are TGTGCCAGCAGCCCGGGACAGACTAATTCACCCCTCCACTTT. This encodes CASSPGQTNSPLHF.

V usage is TRBV5-6 and J usage is TRBJ2-3; TRBD2 matches 7 bases. The trim removed 2 bases at V and 2 bases at J, leaving 5 bases unmatched. Germline loops: CDR1 SGHDT, CDR2 YYEEEE. This CDR3 comprises 15 residues. The CDR3 DNA follows: TGTGCCAGCAGCTTCGCCGGGGGGACCACAGATACGCAGTATTTT. It is translated as CASSFAGGTTDTQYF. The full variable domain, its missing parts supplied by reference TRBV5-6 and TRBJ2-3, is DAGVTQSPTHLIKTRGQQVTLRCSPKSGHDTVSWYQQALGQGPQFIFQYYEEEERQRGNFPDRFSGHQFPNYSSELNVNALLLGDSALYLCASSFAGGTTDTQYFGPGTRLTVL.

This clone was seen a few times. CDR3 in DNA: TGTGCCAGCAGCTTACAGCGTCCGAATAATTCACCCCTCCACTTT. Translated, it gives CASSLQRPNNSPLHF. V usage is TRBV7-2 and J usage is TRBJ1-6; D not resolved. Trimming cost V 2 bases and J 5 bases, with 10 bases left between them. Germline loops: CDR1 SGHTA, CDR2 FQGNSA. The CDR3 consists of 15 residues.

For the CDR3, the DNA is TGTGCCAGCGCTTTCGGACAGGGGAAAACTGAAGCTTTCTTT. The encoded protein is CASAFGQGKTEAFF. The V and J genes are TRBV6-6 and TRBJ1-1; TRBD1 matches 9 bases. The germline V gene has CDR1 MNHNY and CDR2 SVGAGI (reference sequence). The V and J ends lost 8 bases and 5 bases, in that order; junction bases with no gene match: 9. This CDR3 contains 14 residues.

The chain couples TRBV5-6 to TRBJ1-2; the match to TRBD1 covers 9 bases. There are 16 residues in the CDR3. CDR1 and CDR2 (germline): SGHDT, YYEEEE. Losses at the gene ends were 4 bases for V and 4 bases for J; bases not matched to a gene: 11. The DNA of the CDR3 is TGTGCCAGCAGCATAGGGACAGGGTTTCAGAGCTATGGCTACACCTTC. Its protein is CASSIGTGFQSYGYTF.

The gene calls are TRBV5-6 and TRBJ1-5; D gene uncertain. The V gene lost 4 bases and the J gene lost 0 bases, with 8 bases spanning the gap. There are 14 residues in the CDR3. Germline V CDR1 and CDR2: SGHDT, YYEEEE. The CDR3 bases are TGTGCCAGCAGCAAGAGGATTAGCAATCAGCCCCAGCATTTT. Protein product: CASSKRISNQPQHF.

The J gene is TRBJ1-6, the V gene TRBV18, with no clear D. V dropped 2 bases and J dropped 10 bases, with 9 bases sitting between them. CDR1 is KGHSH and CDR2 is LQKENI in the germline V gene. The CDR3 spans 13 residues. CDR3 DNA sequence: TGTGCCAGCTCACCAGGAGGGCAATCACCCCTCCACTTT. This sequence encodes CASSPGGQSPLHF.

J is TRBJ1-5 and V is TRBV6-5, with D tentatively TRBD1 (5 bases). Germline V CDR1 and CDR2: MNHEY, SVGAGI. There are 14 residues in the CDR3. Trimming stripped 2 bases from V and 0 bases from J, with 5 bases between. The CDR3 protein is CASSYGASNQPQHF. CDR3 sequence (DNA): TGTGCCAGCAGTTACGGGGCTAGCAATCAGCCCCAGCATTTT.

J is TRBJ2-1 and V is TRBV27; 9 bases match TRBD2. The CDR3 spans 15 residues. Per the germline V gene, CDR1 is MNHEY and CDR2 is SMNVEV (reference sequence). After removal of 1 base from V and 4 bases from J, the junction contained 2 bases not matched to a gene. CDR3 sequence: CASSLFSGGYNEQFF. CDR3 coding DNA: TGTGCCAGCAGTTTATTTAGCGGGGGATACAATGAGCAGTTCTTC.

The V gene is TRBV7-9, the J gene TRBJ1-4; D is undetermined. Between the trimmed V and J ends, which lost 5 bases and 8 bases, there was a span of 9 bases. The CDR3 loop spans 12 amino acids. Germline values: CDR1 SEHNR, CDR2 FQNEAQ (reference sequence). This CDR3 is CASSPLGEKLFF. CDR3 sequence (DNA): TGTGCCAGCAGCCCCCTCGGGGAAAAACTGTTTTTT.

This clone was observed a handful of times. The rearrangement uses TRBV12-5 and TRBJ1-6, with D unclear. The CDR3 runs 16 residues. Germline values: CDR1 LGHNT, CDR2 FRNRAP. V dropped 6 bases and J dropped 4 bases, with 16 bases sitting between them. In nucleotides, the CDR3 is TGTGCTAGTGGCTCCGGCGGCAGCCAGTATAATTCACCCCTCCACTTT. It codes for CASGSGGSQYNSPLHF.